Here is one TCR beta chain with its context. Its antigen remains unidentified. Specified treatment: roughly 10-day PBMC culture with coronavirus spike peptide pools or control peptides (ViraFEST assay). The data belong to a study of vaccination and CD4 T cells after COVID-19. The overall study: The study enrolled six male and four female convalescents, two of whom were Hispanic. General observations from the study: Early timepoints after natural infection were not analyzed in these convalescent patients.

Cultured CD4+ T-cell DNA underwent Oncomine TCR Beta short-read sequencing. TCRdb fed the PCR reads into MiXCR, producing one record per CDR3 protein. The sample has roughly 12,000 distinct CDR3 sequences; approximately 50% are singletons. The ends lost 3 bases at V and 5 bases at J; junction bases unmatched: 7. Germline CDR1 LNHNV, CDR2 YYDKDF (reference sequence). The CDR3 loop spans 17 amino acids. Sequenced: CD4+ T cells from blood, cultured in vitro. This TCR was recovered from a human donor who had recovered from COVID-19. V gene TRBV15 combines with J gene TRBJ2-1; the match to TRBD2 covers 13 bases. The CDR3 spells CATSRTTSGRANNEQFF. The DNA for the CDR3 is TGTGCCACCAGCAGGACCACTAGCGGGAGGGCCAACAATGAGCAGTTCTTC.